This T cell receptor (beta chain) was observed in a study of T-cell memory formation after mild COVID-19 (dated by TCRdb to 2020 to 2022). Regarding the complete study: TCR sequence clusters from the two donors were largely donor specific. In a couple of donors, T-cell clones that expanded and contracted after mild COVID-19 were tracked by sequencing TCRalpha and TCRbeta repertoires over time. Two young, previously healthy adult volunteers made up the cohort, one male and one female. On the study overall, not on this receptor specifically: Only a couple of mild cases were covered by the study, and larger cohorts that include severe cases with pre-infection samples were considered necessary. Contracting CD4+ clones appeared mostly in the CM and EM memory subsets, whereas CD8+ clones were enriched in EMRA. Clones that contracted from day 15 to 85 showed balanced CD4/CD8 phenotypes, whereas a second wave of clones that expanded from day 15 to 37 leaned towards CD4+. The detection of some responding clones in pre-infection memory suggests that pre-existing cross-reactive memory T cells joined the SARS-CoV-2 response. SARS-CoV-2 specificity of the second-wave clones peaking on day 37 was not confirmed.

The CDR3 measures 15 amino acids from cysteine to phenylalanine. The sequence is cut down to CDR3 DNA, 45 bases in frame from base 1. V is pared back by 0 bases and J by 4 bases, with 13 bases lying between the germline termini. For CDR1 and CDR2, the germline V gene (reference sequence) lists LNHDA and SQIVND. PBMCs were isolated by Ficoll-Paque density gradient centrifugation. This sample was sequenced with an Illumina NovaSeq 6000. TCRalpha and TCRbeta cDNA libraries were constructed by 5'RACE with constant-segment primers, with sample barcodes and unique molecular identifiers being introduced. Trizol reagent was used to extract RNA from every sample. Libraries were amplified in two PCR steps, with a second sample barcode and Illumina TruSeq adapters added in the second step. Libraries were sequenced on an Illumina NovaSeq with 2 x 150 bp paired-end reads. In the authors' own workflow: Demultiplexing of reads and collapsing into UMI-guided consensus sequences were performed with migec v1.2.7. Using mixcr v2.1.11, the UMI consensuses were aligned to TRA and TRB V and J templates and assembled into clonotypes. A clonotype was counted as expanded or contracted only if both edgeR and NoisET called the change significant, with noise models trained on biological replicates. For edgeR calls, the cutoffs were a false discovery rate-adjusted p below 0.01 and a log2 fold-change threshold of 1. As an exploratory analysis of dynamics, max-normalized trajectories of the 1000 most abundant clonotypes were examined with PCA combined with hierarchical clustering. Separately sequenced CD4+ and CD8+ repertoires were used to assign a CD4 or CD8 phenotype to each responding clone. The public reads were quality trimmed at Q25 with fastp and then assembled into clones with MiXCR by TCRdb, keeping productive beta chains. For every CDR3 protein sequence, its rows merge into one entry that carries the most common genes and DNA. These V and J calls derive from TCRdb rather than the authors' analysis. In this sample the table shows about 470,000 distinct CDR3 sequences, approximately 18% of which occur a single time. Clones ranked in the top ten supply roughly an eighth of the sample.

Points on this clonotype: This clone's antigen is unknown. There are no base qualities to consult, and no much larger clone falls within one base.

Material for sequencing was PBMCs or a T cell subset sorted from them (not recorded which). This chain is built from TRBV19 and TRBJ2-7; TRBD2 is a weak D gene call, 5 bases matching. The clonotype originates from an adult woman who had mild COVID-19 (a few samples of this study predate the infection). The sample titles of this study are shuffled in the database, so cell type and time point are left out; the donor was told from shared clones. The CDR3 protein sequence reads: CASSIDPGRRYEQYF. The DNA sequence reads TGTGCCAGTAGTATAGATCCGGGAAGGCGGTACGAGCAGTACTTC.